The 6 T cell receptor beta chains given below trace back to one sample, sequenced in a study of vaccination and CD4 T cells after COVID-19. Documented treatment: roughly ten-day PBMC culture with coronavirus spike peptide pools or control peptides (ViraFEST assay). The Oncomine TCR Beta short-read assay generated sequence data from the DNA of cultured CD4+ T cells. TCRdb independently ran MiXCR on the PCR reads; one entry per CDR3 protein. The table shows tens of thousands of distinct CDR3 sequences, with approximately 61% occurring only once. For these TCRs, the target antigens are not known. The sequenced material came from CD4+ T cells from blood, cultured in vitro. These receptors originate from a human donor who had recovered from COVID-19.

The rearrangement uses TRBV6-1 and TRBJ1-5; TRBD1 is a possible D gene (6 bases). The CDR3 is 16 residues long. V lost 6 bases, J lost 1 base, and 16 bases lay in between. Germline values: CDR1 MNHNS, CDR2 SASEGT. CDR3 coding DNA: TGTGCCAGCAGAGAGCTCCTAGGGGGAAGCAATCAGCCCCAGCATTTT. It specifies CASRELLGGSNQPQHF.

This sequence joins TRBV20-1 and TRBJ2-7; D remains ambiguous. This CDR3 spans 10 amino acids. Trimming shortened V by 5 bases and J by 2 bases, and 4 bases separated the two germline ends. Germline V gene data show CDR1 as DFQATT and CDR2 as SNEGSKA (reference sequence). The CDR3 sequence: CSAQTYEQYF. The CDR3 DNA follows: TGCAGTGCTCAAACCTACGAGCAGTACTTC.

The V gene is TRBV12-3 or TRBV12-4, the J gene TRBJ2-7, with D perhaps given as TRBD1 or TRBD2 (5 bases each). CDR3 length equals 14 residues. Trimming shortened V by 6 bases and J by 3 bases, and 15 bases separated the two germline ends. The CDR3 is CASRVGASSYEQYF. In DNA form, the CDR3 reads TGTGCCAGCAGGGTCGGGGCCTCGAGCTACGAGCAGTACTTC.

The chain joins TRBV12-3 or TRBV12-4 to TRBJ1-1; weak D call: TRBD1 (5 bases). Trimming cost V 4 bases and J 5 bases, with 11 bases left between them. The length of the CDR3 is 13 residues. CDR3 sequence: CASSSLGATEAFF. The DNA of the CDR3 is TGTGCCAGCAGTTCACTTGGGGCAACTGAAGCTTTCTTT.

For the CDR3, the DNA is TGCAGCGTTACTAGCGCGACCTCCTACGAGCAGTACTTC. Amino acids: CSVTSATSYEQYF. The rearrangement links TRBV29-1 to TRBJ2-7, with 7 nucleotides matching TRBD2. The length of the CDR3 is 13 residues. CDR1 and CDR2 from the germline V gene are SQVTM and ANQGSEA. V dropped 5 bases and J dropped 0; count of bases not matched to a gene: 4.

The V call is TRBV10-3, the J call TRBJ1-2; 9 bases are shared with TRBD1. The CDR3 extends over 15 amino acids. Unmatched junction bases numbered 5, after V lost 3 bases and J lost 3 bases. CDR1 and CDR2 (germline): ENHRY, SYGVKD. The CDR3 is CAISDGQGTYYGYTF. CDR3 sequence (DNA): TGTGCCATCAGTGACGGACAGGGGACGTACTATGGCTACACCTTC.